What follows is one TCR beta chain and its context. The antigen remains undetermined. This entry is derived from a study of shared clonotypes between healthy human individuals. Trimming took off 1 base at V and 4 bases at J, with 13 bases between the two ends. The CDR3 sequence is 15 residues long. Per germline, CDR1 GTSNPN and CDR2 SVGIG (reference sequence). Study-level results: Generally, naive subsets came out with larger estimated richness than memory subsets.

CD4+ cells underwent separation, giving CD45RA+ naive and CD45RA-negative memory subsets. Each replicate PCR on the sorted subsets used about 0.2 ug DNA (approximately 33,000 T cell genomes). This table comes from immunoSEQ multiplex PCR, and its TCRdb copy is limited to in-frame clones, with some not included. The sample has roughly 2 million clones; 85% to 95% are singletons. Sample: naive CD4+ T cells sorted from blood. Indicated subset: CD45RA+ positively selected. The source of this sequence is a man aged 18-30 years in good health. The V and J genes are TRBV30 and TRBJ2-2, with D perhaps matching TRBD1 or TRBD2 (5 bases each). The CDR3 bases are TGTGCCTGGAGTGCGGGACGGATACTCACCGGGGAGCTGTTTTTT. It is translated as CAWSAGRILTGELFF. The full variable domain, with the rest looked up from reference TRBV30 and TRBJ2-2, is SQTIHQWPATLVQPVGSPLSLECTVEGTSNPNLYWYRQAAGRGLQLLFYSVGIGQISSEVPQNLSASRPQDRQFILSSKKLLLSDSGFYLCAWSAGRILTGELFFGEGSRLTVL.